The 22 T cell receptor beta chains below come from one sample, sequenced in a study of T-cell reconstitution after alpha-beta-depleted transplantation in children. Unique molecular identifiers were incorporated when the TCRbeta library was constructed. TCRdb recomputed calls from the PCR reads with MiXCR, one row per CDR3 protein. The sample holds approximately 590,000 distinct CDR3 sequences, 8% to 11% seen once. Sequencing was performed on PBMCs from the stem cell graft donor, taken from the stem cell graft. The receptors derive from a human donor who donated a stem cell graft to a child with acute myeloid leukemia.

The chain links TRBV28 to TRBJ2-2, with 16 bases identical to TRBD2. The CDR3 runs 18 residues. Germline CDR1 reads MDHEN; CDR2 reads SYDVKM. The junction had 6 bases not matched to a gene; V was cut back by 4 bases and J by 4 bases. The CDR3 region is CASSSSGTSGRATGELFF. The CDR3 region has the DNA TGTGCCAGCAGTTCCTCCGGGACTAGCGGGAGGGCCACCGGGGAGCTGTTTTTT.

This clonotype has a count of ten or more. The rearrangement links TRBV12-3 or TRBV12-4 to TRBJ2-7; D gene ambiguous. Trimming shortened V by 5 bases and J by 2 bases, and 13 bases separated the two germline ends. The CDR3 is 14 amino acids. The CDR3 DNA sequence: TGTGCCAGCAGTACCACGACATCAACCTACGAGCAGTACTTC. Translated: CASSTTTSTYEQYF.

In this sample, this clonotype turned up many times. This chain links TRBV28 with TRBJ1-5, with D maybe TRBD1 (5 bases). This CDR3 region has 15 residues. From germline, CDR1 is MDHEN and CDR2 SYDVKM. Trimming shortened V by 10 bases and J by 5 bases, and 21 bases separated the two germline ends. This CDR3 reads CATSWGTLGDQPQHF. CDR3 nucleotide sequence: TGTGCCACCTCGTGGGGGACCCTGGGGGATCAGCCCCAGCATTTT. The entire variable domain, with the rest obtained from reference TRBV28 and TRBJ1-5, is as follows: DVKVTQSSRYLVKRTGEKVFLECVQDMDHENMFWYRQDPGLGLRLIYFSYDVKMKEKGDIPEGYSVSREKKERFSLILESASTNQTSMYLCATSWGTLGDQPQHFGDGTRLSIL.

This clonotype was counted at least ten times. This sequence joins TRBV29-1 and TRBJ2-7, with D perhaps matching TRBD1 or TRBD2 (5 bases each). V was pared by 6 bases and J by 2 bases, with 11 bases between. The CDR3 has 12 residues. The germline gives CDR1 SQVTM, CDR2 ANQGSEA. CDR3 region: CSVRDGPYEQYF. CDR3 bases: TGCAGCGTCCGGGACGGACCCTACGAGCAGTACTTC.

This clonotype was detected ten times or more. J is TRBJ2-2 and V is TRBV11-2, with 7 bases fitting TRBD2. The CDR3 extends over 15 amino acids. J was trimmed by 4 bases and V by 0 bases; bases with no gene match: 2. The germline V gene encodes CDR1 SGHAT and CDR2 FQNNGV. As DNA, the CDR3 is TGTGCCAGCAGCTTAGACGGGAGGCCCACCGGGGAGCTGTTTTTT. Its translation: CASSLDGRPTGELFF.

V and J are TRBV7-2 and TRBJ2-5; D is unclear. This CDR3 is built from 11 residues. Germline CDR1 SGHTA, CDR2 FQGNSA. V lost 8 bases and J lost 2, with 6 bases in between. The CDR3 DNA reads as TGTGCCAGCGAACTACAAGAGACCCAGTACTTC. Protein product: CASELQETQYF.

The chain recombines TRBV5-1 with TRBJ2-1, with D maybe TRBD2 (6 bases). Deletions cut 4 bases from V and 9 bases from J, with 17 bases between. Per germline, CDR1 SGHRS and CDR2 YFSETQ. The CDR3 length is 14 residues. CDR3 residues: CASSVPGTQPEQFF. In nucleotides, the CDR3 is TGCGCCAGCAGCGTACCCGGGACTCAACCTGAGCAGTTCTTC.

The chain links TRBV30 to TRBJ2-7; 13 bases agree with TRBD2. The CDR3 sequence is 13 residues long. J lost 11 bases, V lost 1 base, and 5 bases had no gene match. Germline CDR1 GTSNPN, CDR2 SVGIG (reference sequence). The CDR3 DNA follows: TGTGCCTGGAGTGCTGGACTAGCGGGAGTGAAGTACTTC. This gives the protein CAWSAGLAGVKYF.

This clonotype showed up just a few times. This chain joins TRBV7-9 and TRBJ1-3; D is ambiguous. Germline-derived CDR1 and CDR2 are SEHNR and FQNEAQ (reference sequence). Trimming took 2 bases from V and 0 from J, leaving 11 bases between them. There are 16 residues in the CDR3. In nucleotides, the CDR3 is TGTGCCAGCAGCTTATTGAAGGCTCTCTCTGGAAACACCATATATTTT. It codes for CASSLLKALSGNTIYF.

This clonotype was detected many times. V and J are TRBV12-3 or TRBV12-4 and TRBJ2-1; a possible D gene is TRBD2 (5 bases). The CDR3 runs to 11 residues. The V and J ends lost 8 bases and 6 bases respectively, with 8 bases between them. This chain's CDR3 is CASQAGNEQFF. The CDR3 nucleotides are TGTGCCAGCCAGGCGGGCAATGAGCAGTTCTTC.

The V and J genes are TRBV3-1 and TRBJ2-7; D unresolved. Between the trimmed V and J ends, which lost 2 bases and 4 bases, there was a span of 3 bases. Germline CDR1 LGHDT, CDR2 YNNKEL (reference sequence). This CDR3 is built from 11 residues. The CDR3 nucleotides read TGTGCCAGCAGCCAATTTTACGAGCAGTACTTC. Its protein product is CASSQFYEQYF.

The sample holds many counts of this clonotype. The chain has TRBV4-3 and TRBJ2-5; D ambiguous. The germline CDR1 and CDR2 sequences are LGHNA and YSLEER. V gave up 4 bases and J gave up 2 bases, with 17 bases separating them. The CDR3 sequence is 16 residues long. The CDR3 DNA is TGCGCCAGCAGCCTAAAACCCTTCGGAGCGCAAGAGACCCAGTACTTC. Translating gives CASSLKPFGAQETQYF.

This clonotype was observed at least ten times. The chain employs TRBV15 and TRBJ2-1; D not resolved. This CDR3 contains 17 residues. Trimming pared 0 bases from V and 0 bases from J, leaving 12 bases between. Germline CDR1 is LNHNV and CDR2 is YYDKDF (reference sequence). The CDR3 here is CATSREGHSSSYNEQFF. CDR3 DNA sequence: TGTGCCACCAGCAGAGAGGGTCACAGTAGCTCCTACAATGAGCAGTTCTTC.

This clonotype appeared many times. V and J are TRBV20-1 and TRBJ1-6; TRBD1 matches 7 bases. Trimming at V came to 6 bases and at J to 7 bases, leaving 6 bases not matched to a gene. This CDR3 comprises 13 residues. CDR1 and CDR2 from the germline V gene are DFQATT and SNEGSKA (reference sequence). The CDR3 DNA reads TGCAGTGCCCTCGGGACAGCAAATTCACCCCTCCACTTT. Amino acid sequence: CSALGTANSPLHF.

This clonotype was observed at least ten times. The J gene is TRBJ2-2, the V gene TRBV9; TRBD2 matches at 12 bases. This CDR3 spans 15 amino acids. Germline assignment: CDR1 SGDLS and CDR2 YYNGEE. V gave up 3 bases and J gave up 6 bases; unmatched junction bases: 3. In DNA form, the CDR3 reads TGTGCCAGCAGCGCCCGACTAGCGGGGGCCGGGGAGCTGTTTTTT. Residues: CASSARLAGAGELFF.

The table lists this clonotype with a few counts. The genes are TRBV24-1 and TRBJ2-3, with 8 bases matching TRBD1. V shed 1 base, J shed 4 bases, and the junction held 3 bases outside the gene matches. This CDR3 contains 15 residues. Looked up from germline, CDR1 is KGHDR and CDR2 is SFDVKD. The CDR3 here is CATSDFAGGADTQYF. The CDR3 DNA sequence: TGTGCCACCAGTGATTTTGCAGGGGGCGCAGATACGCAGTATTTT.

A few counts support this clonotype. The chain employs TRBV6-2 or TRBV6-3 and TRBJ2-5, with 8 bases matching TRBD2. With V trimmed by 7 bases and J by 2 bases, 9 bases remained unmatched. This CDR3 is built from 15 residues. CDR1 is MNHEY, CDR2 SVGEGT, per germline. CDR3: CASTKVTSVQETQYF. The CDR3 coding sequence is TGTGCCAGCACCAAAGTGACTAGCGTACAAGAGACCCAGTACTTC.

This clonotype was seen only a few times. The genes are TRBV7-2 and TRBJ1-2; D is possibly TRBD1 (5 bases). Trimming stripped 5 bases from V and 4 bases from J, with 14 bases between. CDR3 length: 14 residues. The V gene's germline CDR1 is SGHTA and CDR2 FQGNSA. The CDR3, as DNA: TGTGCCAGCAGCCCCCGCCCCGACAGCTATGGCTACACCTTC. As protein: CASSPRPDSYGYTF.

The rearrangement joins TRBV30 to TRBJ2-7; the match to TRBD2 covers 11 bases. The CDR3 runs to 15 residues. With 3 bases clipped from V and 4 bases from J, the junction kept 8 bases outside the gene matches. Germline lookup yields CDR1 GTSNPN and CDR2 SVGIG (reference sequence). In DNA form, the CDR3 reads TGTGCCTGGAGGGCCTGGGCTAGCGGGAGGTACGAGCAGTACTTC. Protein product: CAWRAWASGRYEQYF.

This clonotype was seen a handful of times. The chain has TRBV29-1 and TRBJ1-1; TRBD1 matches at 7 bases. The CDR3 runs to 16 residues. Germline V gene data show CDR1 as SQVTM and CDR2 as ANQGSEA. V was clipped by 3 bases and J by 0 bases; unmatched bases: 10. Here the CDR3 reads CSVDSPQGIMNTEAFF. The CDR3, as DNA: TGCAGCGTTGATAGTCCACAGGGGATTATGAACACTGAAGCTTTCTTT.

Ten or more counts support this clonotype. V gene TRBV29-1 combines with J gene TRBJ2-1; 10 positions agree with TRBD2. CDR3 length equals 15 residues. V trimming: 2 bases; J trimming: 3 bases; junction bases outside the gene matches: 4. CDR1 and CDR2 (germline): SQVTM, ANQGSEA. CDR3 in DNA: TGCAGCGTTGAACTAGCGGGAGATGACTACAATGAGCAGTTCTTC. Translating it yields CSVELAGDDYNEQFF.

The V gene is TRBV20-1, the J gene TRBJ2-3; 7 bases fit TRBD2. Trimming took 6 bases from V and 5 from J; bases not matched to a gene: 17. The CDR3 runs to 16 residues. CDR1 is DFQATT, CDR2 SNEGSKA, per germline (reference sequence). CDR3 sequence reads: CSAGIVGGRDEDTQYF. CDR3 coding DNA: TGCAGTGCAGGGATAGTAGGCGGGAGAGATGAAGATACGCAGTATTTT.